This T cell receptor (beta chain) is from a study of a mutant IDH1 vaccine in newly diagnosed glioma. Study background: Sex distribution of treated patients was approximately 60% male and approximately 38% female; mean age was around 40 years.

This clone was seen only once. As yet, its antigen is unknown. Repertoires were generated with immunoSEQ multiplex PCR, while TCRdb's copy carries only in-frame clones and drops some. The data hold approximately 70,000 clones, with over 75% observed a single time. Sample time point: week 23, last vaccination. Vaccinated patients received 300 ug of mutant IDH1 20-mer peptide per dose, with topical imiquimod. The receptor's source is a man between 18 and 35 years old with glioma. The source material was PBMCs, sampled from a glioma patient whose treatment included an IDH1 peptide vaccine.

CDR3 coding DNA: TGTGCCAGCAGCTTAGCGTGGGGCAGGATCCCTGGGGCCAACGTCCTGACTTTC. It encodes CASSLAWGRIPGANVLTF. The chain employs TRBV7-2 and TRBJ2-6; D might be TRBD1 (5 bases). V was cut by 0 bases and J by 2 bases, with 14 bases left in between. Germline CDR1 and CDR2: SGHTA and FQGNSA. The CDR3 extends over 18 amino acids. Using reference TRBV7-2 and TRBJ2-6 for the parts outside the CDR3, the full variable domain is GAGVSQSPSNKVTEKGKDVELRCDPISGHTALYWYRQSLGQGLEFLIYFQGNSAPDKSGLPSDRFSAERTGGSVSTLTIQRTQQEDSAVYLCASSLAWGRIPGANVLTFGAGSRLTVL.